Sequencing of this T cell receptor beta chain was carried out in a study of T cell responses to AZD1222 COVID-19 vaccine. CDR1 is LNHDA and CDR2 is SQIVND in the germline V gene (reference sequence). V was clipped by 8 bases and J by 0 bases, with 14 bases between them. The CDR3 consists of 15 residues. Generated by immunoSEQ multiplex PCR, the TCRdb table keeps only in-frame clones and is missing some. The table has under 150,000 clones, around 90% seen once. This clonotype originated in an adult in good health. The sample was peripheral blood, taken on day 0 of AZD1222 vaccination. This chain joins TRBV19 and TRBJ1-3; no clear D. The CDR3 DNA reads TGTGCCAGTTTAGCTTCTCCGTTCTCTGGAAACACCATATATTTT. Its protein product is CASLASPFSGNTIYF. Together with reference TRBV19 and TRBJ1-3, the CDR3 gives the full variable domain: DGGITQSPKYLFRKEGQNVTLSCEQNLNHDAMYWYRQDPGQGLRLIYYSQIVNDFQKGDIAEGYSVSREKKESFPLTVTSAQKNPTAFYLCASLASPFSGNTIYFGEGSWLTVV.